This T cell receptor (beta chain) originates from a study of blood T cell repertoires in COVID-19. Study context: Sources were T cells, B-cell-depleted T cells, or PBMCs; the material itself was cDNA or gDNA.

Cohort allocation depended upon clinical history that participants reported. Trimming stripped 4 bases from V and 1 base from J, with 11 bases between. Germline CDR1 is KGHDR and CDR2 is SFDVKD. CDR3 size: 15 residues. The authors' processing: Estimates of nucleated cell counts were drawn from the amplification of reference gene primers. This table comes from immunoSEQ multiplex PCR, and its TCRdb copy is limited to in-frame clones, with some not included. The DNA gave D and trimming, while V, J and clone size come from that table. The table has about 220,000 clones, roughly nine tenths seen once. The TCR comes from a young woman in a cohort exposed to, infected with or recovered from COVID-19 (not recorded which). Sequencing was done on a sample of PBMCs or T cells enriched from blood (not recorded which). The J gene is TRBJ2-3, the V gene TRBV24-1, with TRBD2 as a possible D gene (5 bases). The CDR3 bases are TGTGCCACCAGTGAGTCCAGCGGTGGCACAGATACGCAGTATTTT. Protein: CATSESSGGTDTQYF.